The rows below give T cell receptor beta chains drawn from one sample of a study of shared T cell receptors in the human thymus. Repertoires were generated with immunoSEQ multiplex PCR, while TCRdb's copy carries only in-frame clones and drops some. This sample yields some 700,000 clones, of which roughly 88% are seen a single time; 0.0095% to 0.013% belongs to the top ten. This sample was shared with a second study, whose subject was human thymus T cells.

The sample consisted of thymocytes. The receptors here all came from a girl under three years old with a congenital heart defect. Each CDR3 is given with its conserved first and last residue. The D gene is left open where the match is weak. Only part of the rows carry a size: once, few, many, or a class if the clone is expanded.

CASSPQDRGNNEKLFF | TGTGCCAGCAGCCCCCAGGACAGGGGTAATAATGAAAAACTGTTTTTT | TRBJ1-4 | . | TRBD1 | TRBV9
CAISETLAGGNTGELFF | TGTGCCATCAGTGAAACCCTAGCGGGGGGGAACACCGGGGAGCTGTTTTTT | TRBJ2-2 | . | TRBD2 | TRBV10-3
CASSLGDNASSYEQYF | TGTGCCAGCAGCTTAGGGGACAACGCGTCCTCCTACGAGCAGTACTTC | TRBJ2-7 | . | . | TRBV11-3
CASTFGTLDNEQFF | TGTGCCAGCACCTTTGGGACATTAGACAATGAGCAGTTCTTC | TRBJ2-1 | . | . | TRBV25-1
CASSLVGTNHGYNEQFF | TGTGCCAGCAGCCTGGTGGGTACAAATCACGGGTACAATGAGCAGTTCTTC | TRBJ2-1 | . | . | TRBV5-4
CAGRRRQVEKTATNEKLFF | TGTGCCGGAAGGCGGAGACAGGTCGAGAAGACTGCAACTAATGAAAAACTGTTTTTT | TRBJ1-4 | . | . | TRBV5-3
CASSMTGKSGETQYF | TGTGCCAGCAGCATGACAGGGAAAAGTGGGGAGACCCAGTACTTC | TRBJ2-5 | . | TRBD1 | TRBV27
CASSYTDRAVNTEAFF | TGTGCCAGCAGTTACACGGACAGGGCGGTGAACACTGAAGCTTTCTTT | TRBJ1-1 | . | TRBD1 | TRBV6-6
CASSPPTGENSPLHF | TGTGCCAGCAGCCCACCGACAGGGGAGAATTCACCCCTCCACTTT | TRBJ1-6 | . | TRBD1 | TRBV9
CASSLVGTGLPNEKLFF | TGCGCCAGCAGCTTGGTGGGGACAGGCCTGCCTAATGAAAAACTGTTTTTT | TRBJ1-4 | . | TRBD1 | TRBV5-1
CASESNQPGLVKETQYF | TGTGCCAGCGAATCGAATCAACCGGGACTAGTGAAAGAGACCCAGTACTTC | TRBJ2-5 | . | TRBD2 | TRBV2
CASSLLGTGSGYTF | TGTGCCAGCAGTTTACTCGGTACAGGGTCTGGCTACACCTTC | TRBJ1-2 | . | . | TRBV27
CASQTDRGTEAFF | TGTGCCAGCCAGACGGACAGGGGCACTGAAGCTTTCTTT | TRBJ1-1 | . | TRBD1 | TRBV6-5
CASSLTGTGQSPLHF | TGTGCCAGCAGCTTGACCGGGACAGGGCAATCACCCCTCCACTTT | TRBJ1-6 | . | TRBD1 | TRBV7-9
CASSFRTCSYEQYF | TGCGCCAGCAGCTTCCGGACTTGTTCCTACGAGCAGTACTTC | TRBJ2-7 | . | . | TRBV5-1
CASSISRGPNYGYTF | TGTGCCAGCTCAATTTCCAGGGGACCTAACTATGGCTACACCTTC | TRBJ1-2 | . | . | TRBV18
CSVESLVGGTEQYF | TGCAGCGTTGAATCCCTCGTAGGCGGGACGGAGCAGTACTTC | TRBJ2-7 | . | . | TRBV29-1
CASSLAIRGHVMAKAFF | TGCGCCAGCAGCTTGGCCATCAGGGGGCACGTCATGGCAAAAGCTTTCTTT | TRBJ1-1 | . | TRBD1 | TRBV5-1
CASSHPRGREGSYNSPLHF | TGTGCCAGCAGTCACCCGAGAGGGAGGGAGGGCTCCTATAATTCACCCCTCCACTTT | TRBJ1-6 | . | . | TRBV28
CASSQTGILEDTQYF | TGTGCCAGCAGCCAAACAGGGATTCTGGAGGATACGCAGTATTTT | TRBJ2-3 | once | . | TRBV6-1
CASSLNRGRPYGYTF | TGTGCCAGCAGCTTAAACAGGGGCCGCCCCTATGGCTACACCTTC | TRBJ1-2 | . | TRBD1 | TRBV5-6
CASSLIFQGSSYEQYF | TGCGCCAGCAGCTTGATTTTCCAGGGGTCCTCCTACGAGCAGTACTTC | TRBJ2-7 | . | . | TRBV5-1
CASTHGGQQFF | TGTGCCAGCACCCACGGGGGGCAGCAGTTCTTC | TRBJ2-1 | . | . | TRBV5-6
CASSRITGARGNQPQHF | TGTGCCAGCAGCCGAATTACAGGGGCAAGGGGCAATCAGCCCCAGCATTTT | TRBJ1-5 | . | TRBD1 | TRBV27
CASIYCCRGTDTQYF | TGTGCCAGCATCTATTGTTGCAGGGGTACAGATACGCAGTATTTT | TRBJ2-3 | . | . | TRBV6-1
CASRTRGPNNYGYTF | TGTGCCAGCAGAACCAGGGGACCCAATAACTATGGCTACACCTTC | TRBJ1-2 | . | . | TRBV6-5
CASSPDRGTGANVLTF | TGTGCCAGTAGTCCCGACAGGGGGACTGGGGCCAACGTCCTGACTTTC | TRBJ2-6 | . | TRBD1 | TRBV19
CASSPSLAGTLYNEQFF | TGTGCCAGCAGCCCCTCACTAGCGGGGACCCTCTACAATGAGCAGTTCTTC | TRBJ2-1 | once | TRBD2 | TRBV5-4
CASSKGGTTPEETQYF | TGTGCCAGTAGTAAGGGTGGGACAACCCCCGAAGAGACCCAGTACTTC | TRBJ2-5 | . | . | TRBV19
CASSYSYTGHGTEAFF | TGTGCCAGCAGTTATTCGTACACAGGGCACGGCACTGAAGCTTTCTTT | TRBJ1-1 | . | . | TRBV6-5